Shown below are 8 T cell receptor beta chains from a single sample sequenced in a study of post-analysis software for immune sequencing data. No antigens are known for them. Researchers reported that TCR beta cDNA libraries carried unique molecular identifiers. MiXCR was run by TCRdb on the PCR reads, yielding one entry per CDR3 protein. Of 170,000 or so distinct CDR3 sequences in the sample, approximately 31% were seen once. Study-wide results and caveats: Four to six TRBV segments were more frequent in patients than controls; TRBV5-6, TRBV5-1 and TRBV20-1 belonged to this group.

The sequencing input was blood. These receptors came from a girl aged 5-17 years with multiple sclerosis.

The DNA for the CDR3 is TGCAGCGTCGCTTTATCGGACAGGGGCAGCTCCTACGAGCAGTACTTC. Translating gives CSVALSDRGSSYEQYF. V usage is TRBV29-1 and J usage is TRBJ2-7; 9 nucleotides agree with TRBD1. The junction had 12 bases not matched to a gene; V was cut back by 6 bases and J by 0 bases. This CDR3 has 16 residues. The germline V gene encodes CDR1 SQVTM and CDR2 ANQGSEA.

This chain joins TRBV7-9 and TRBJ2-7; 7 nucleotides match TRBD1. After removal of 5 bases from V and 0 bases from J, the junction contained 4 bases not matched to a gene. Germline loops: CDR1 SEHNR, CDR2 FQNEAQ (reference sequence). CDR3 size: 14 residues. The CDR3 DNA is TGTGCCAGCAGCAACAGGGGAAGCTCCTACGAGCAGTACTTC. This sequence encodes CASSNRGSSYEQYF.

This clonotype was counted between two and nine times. Its ends do not fully match the called genes, so a read error is possible. This chain connects TRBV12-3 or TRBV12-4 to TRBJ2-5; a possible D gene is TRBD1 (5 bases). The CDR3 has 13 amino acids. CDR3 region: CTSSPGYEETQYF. The CDR3 DNA is TGTACCAGCAGCCCAGGGTACGAAGAGACCCAGTACTTC.

This rearrangement joins TRBV27 to TRBJ2-1, with a possible D match to TRBD1 (5 bases). Per germline, CDR1 MNHEY and CDR2 SMNVEV (reference sequence). The CDR3 has 17 residues. The germline V and J ends were trimmed by 5 bases and 4 bases, with 21 bases remaining between them. The CDR3 bases are TGTGCCAGCAGTCCTTACTATGGACAAGACGGTTACAATGAGCAGTTCTTC. Its translation: CASSPYYGQDGYNEQFF.

The chain recombines TRBV29-1 with TRBJ2-1, with 7 bases aligning to TRBD1. Germline V gene lookup returns CDR1 SQVTM and CDR2 ANQGSEA. V gave up 6 bases and J gave up 0 bases; unmatched junction bases: 11. There are 16 residues in the CDR3. Written as DNA, the CDR3 is TGCAGCGTCCGCCGAGCCAGGGGGAACTCCTACAATGAGCAGTTCTTC. Its translation is CSVRRARGNSYNEQFF.

This clonotype showed up just a few times. The V and J genes are TRBV12-3 or TRBV12-4 and TRBJ2-4; perhaps TRBD2 as D (5 bases). There are 15 residues in the CDR3. The V end lost 3 bases, the J end lost 2 bases, and 11 bases lay between the germline ends. The CDR3 sequence is CASSFSRGSKNIQYF. CDR3 DNA sequence: TGTGCCAGCAGTTTTTCTCGGGGTTCCAAAAACATTCAGTACTTC.

This clonotype was picked up a small number of times. V is TRBV5-5 and J is TRBJ2-7; D is perhaps TRBD2 (5 bases). The CDR3 runs to 15 residues. CDR1 and CDR2 from the germline V gene are SGHKS and YYEKEE (reference sequence). V was shortened by 3 bases and J by 3 bases, with 16 bases between the two germline ends. DNA of the CDR3: TGTGCCAGCAGCTGGATATCAGGTGCGGGCTACGAGCAGTACTTC. Translated: CASSWISGAGYEQYF.

This chain connects TRBV20-1 to TRBJ1-4, with D perhaps matching TRBD1 (5 bases). V was trimmed by 6 bases and J by 8 bases, leaving 7 bases between them. The CDR3 runs 10 residues. Germline V gives CDR1 DFQATT, CDR2 SNEGSKA (reference sequence). The CDR3 protein is CSAGTEKLFF. CDR3 bases: TGCAGTGCCGGGACCGAAAAACTGTTTTTT.